This T cell receptor (beta chain) was obtained from a study of human T cells and chemical hapten exposure. Overall study context: Patch testing was performed with 0.01% DPC on the upper back, with reading at 6 days.

Time point denoted: patch test 2, 6 weeks after DPC sensitization. Treatment specified: therapeutic diphenylcyclopropenone sensitization with weekly scalp DPC. Every donor had alopecia and was 18 to 70 years old; all were suitable for DPC. Whole-study findings and limits: Counts of TCRs above 1 in 1000 frequency stayed unchanged with DPC sensitization.

The library gave individual cDNA molecules unique molecular identifiers. Using its own MiXCR run on the RACE reads, TCRdb lists one record per CDR3 protein. The sample has nearly 95,000 distinct CDR3 sequences, 8% to 13% seen once. This clonotype was detected only a few times. What it binds is unknown. Material: whole blood, obtained in connection with sensitization to the hapten diphenylcyclopropenone (DPC). The sequence was collected from a man aged 40-55 years with alopecia areata. Some clones in this sample may be carry-over from other donors' samples.

The CDR3, as DNA: TGTGCCAGCAACCTACAGGGGGCGCAATACAATGAGCAGTTCTTC. Translating gives CASNLQGAQYNEQFF. The V gene is TRBV27, the J gene TRBJ2-1; 9 bases are shared with TRBD1. The CDR3 runs 15 residues. Germline lookup yields CDR1 MNHEY and CDR2 SMNVEV (reference sequence). V shed 7 bases, J shed 4 bases, and the junction held 8 bases outside the gene matches.